This T cell receptor (beta chain) is from a study of shared clonotypes between healthy human individuals. Repertoires were generated with immunoSEQ multiplex PCR, while TCRdb's copy carries only in-frame clones and drops some. The sample shows about half a million clones, around four fifths of them seen only once. CDR1 SGHRS and CDR2 YFSETQ come from the germline V gene. The length of the CDR3 is 14 residues. V dropped 7 bases and J dropped 0 bases, with 13 bases sitting between them. Sequencing used PBMCs. This sequence originates from a woman aged 40 to 50 in good health. Some clones in this sample may be carry-over from other donors' samples. This rearrangement joins TRBV5-1 to TRBJ1-1, with D tentatively TRBD1 (6 bases). In nucleotides, the CDR3 is TGCGCCAGCCGGACAGACATCATGAACACTGAAGCTTTCTTT. The encoded protein is CASRTDIMNTEAFF.